The sequence of this TCR beta chain was determined in a study of shared clonotypes between healthy human individuals (dated by TCRdb to the early 2020s). With regard to the full study: The cohort comprised a couple of women and a few men aged 18 to 49 years. For each donor, CD4 naive and CD4 memory were each given three plates, CD8 naive was given two plates, and CD8 memory was given one plate. To estimate repertoire size and how much clonotype sharing occurs between individuals, the study deeply sequenced the blood TCR repertoires of roughly 5 healthy adults. To increase sequencing depth and limit assay-specific biases, TCR repertoire library preparation and sequencing were carried out by different laboratories using diverse techniques. Leukapheresis yielded between about 0.8 and 9.5 billion PBMCs per donor. The research as a whole found: Incomplete sequencing was indicated by rarefaction of sorted-subset datasets, despite the large sequencing depth. Higher generation probabilities were observed for clonotypes shared by all four sorted-subset donors than for non-shared clonotypes. Estimated clonotype richness was generally larger for naive than for memory subsets. Pairwise subsampling led to the expectation that sequencing depth would affect the degree of clonotype sharing among donors. Sharing across a few donors was observed for about 4.8% of naive CD4, 3% to 3.5% of naive CD8, 2% to 2.5% of memory CD4, and about 0.4% of memory CD8 clonotypes. The small number of donors limited the genetic and exposure-history diversity represented. Only blood was sampled, and tissue TCR repertoires likely differ from those in blood.

Including the terminal cysteine and phenylalanine, the CDR3 comprises 16 residues. This entry keeps only the CDR3 DNA: 48 bases, framed from base 1. CDR1 and CDR2 are read off the germline V gene as SGHTA and FQGNSA. V was cut back by 5 bases and J by 0 bases, leaving a gap of 13 bases between them. TCR CDR3 regions were amplified from genomic DNA by multiplex PCR using the deep immunoSEQ assay. Extracted genomic DNA from each cell subset was distributed evenly across all wells of several immunoSEQ 96-well plates, and each plate was treated as a replicate. For sorted subsets, roughly 190 ng of genomic DNA, equivalent to roughly 33,000 T cell genomes, went into each replicate PCR. Purified libraries were quantified with a Qubit 3.0 fluorometer, sized on a Bioanalyzer 2100, and re-quantified with the KAPA Library Quantification kit. Every immunoSEQ 96-well plate was sequenced on a separate single-read 150-cycle Illumina NextSeq 550 flow cell. The authors processed their data as follows. The immunoSEQ output contained only junctional sequences without quality scores, so filtering could not match that applied to full-length reads. To assign V/J genes and CDR3, sequences were annotated using PyIR, a Python wrapper for IgBLAST v1.9, with IMGT germline references. Reads were removed for weak V/J assignments (E-value above 1e-6), missing CDR3, stop codons, out-of-frame junctions, or ambiguous translated residues. V3J clonotypes were defined by identical inferred V gene, J gene, and CDR3 amino acid sequence. Percentage overlap between repertoires was calculated by dividing the number of shared unique clonotypes by the size of the smaller repertoire. RTK rarefaction, the Chao1 estimator, and Recon v2.1 estimates of unobserved clonotypes were used to assess repertoire richness. Generation probabilities for all TCRbeta clonotypes obtained by the gDNA method from four donors were computed using OLGA. TCRdb retrieved this table from immuneACCESS and kept in-frame rearrangements only. Not all clones are present; in checked studies, unresolved V genes account for under half, and no reason is known for the remainder. V, J and clone size are taken as reported in that table, and D and trimming were inferred from the DNA itself. The table for this sample lists a few million clones; 85% to 95% of them were counted only once. Of the sample, roughly 0.15% is held by the ten largest clones.

Donors were healthy HIV-negative adults with no recently reported acute infections or vaccinations. All donors were Caucasian adults living in Nashville, Tennessee, USA. Magnetic negative selection was used to enrich CD4+ T cells, after which naive cells were positively selected on CD45RA and the negative fraction became the memory subset. After blood collection by leukapheresis, PBMCs were isolated using Ficoll-Histopaque density gradient centrifugation and then cryopreserved in the vapor phase of liquid nitrogen. Purity and quantity of every magnetically sorted T cell population were checked by analytical flow cytometry. Genomic DNA was isolated from every sorted fraction and measured by UV absorbance on a Nanodrop 2000c. Comments on this clone: It lacks a known antigen. Base qualities are missing; no much larger clone stands one base away.

The receptor's source is a man between 18 and 35 years old in good health. Material: naive CD4+ T cells sorted from blood. Taken with the paper, the label for cell subset or site translates to: CD45RA+ positively selected. Rearrangement joined TRBV7-2 to TRBJ1-4; the D region possibly corresponds to TRBD1 (5 bases align). The DNA sequence follows: TGTGCCAGCAGCCAAGTCGGGGGAACAACTAATGAAAAACTGTTTTTT. Its protein reads: CASSQVGGTTNEKLFF.